The 12 T cell receptor beta chains below were found in one sample sequenced in a study of technical replicates of blood from a few donors (dated by TCRdb to 2016 to 2017). Libraries were constructed by the immunoSEQ multiplex PCR assay. TCRdb re-hosts the immuneACCESS table, in-frame sequences only. Its copies lack some clones; in the studies checked, an unresolved V gene accounts for under half of them, and the cause for the rest is not known. The sample data list roughly 100,000 clones, and 96% of these were observed just once. 0.2% to 0.25% of the sample is taken by the ten largest. The sequenced sample was T cells isolated from PBMCs. These receptors originate from a human donor in good health.

The chain employs TRBV9 and TRBJ2-3; D is perhaps TRBD2 (6 bases). With 0 bases removed from V and 1 base from J, the gap between germline ends came to 9 bases. CDR3 length: 15 amino acids. Germline lookup yields CDR1 SGDLS and CDR2 YYNGEE. CDR3 sequence (DNA): TGTGCCAGCAGCGTAGCGGGAGCCCGCACAGATACGCAGTATTTT. This encodes CASSVAGARTDTQYF.

This chain uses TRBV29-1 with TRBJ1-5; the match to TRBD1 covers 9 bases. Trimming took 6 bases from V and 3 from J; bases not matched to a gene: 9. CDR1 is SQVTM, CDR2 ANQGSEA, per germline. The CDR3 runs to 15 residues. The DNA for the CDR3 is TGCAGCGTGGGCCAGGGACAGGGACTCAATCAGCCCCAGCATTTT. It codes for CSVGQGQGLNQPQHF.

The V call is TRBV6-6, the J call TRBJ1-1; 8 bases align to TRBD1. Germline V gives CDR1 MNHNY, CDR2 SVGAGI (reference sequence). The trim removed 6 bases at V and 10 bases at J, leaving 13 bases unmatched. CDR3 size: 14 residues. CDR3 DNA sequence: TGTGCCAGCAGGCCAAGACAGGGGCGGGAAGGAGCTTTCTTT. Amino acid sequence: CASRPRQGREGAFF.

J is TRBJ2-7 and V is TRBV27; D is unclear. CDR1 is MNHEY and CDR2 is SMNVEV in the germline V gene (reference sequence). The V end lost 4 bases, the J end lost 3 bases, and 4 bases lay between the germline ends. The CDR3 sequence is 11 residues long. The CDR3 nucleotides are TGTGCCAGCAGTTCTCGCTACGAGCAGTACTTC. Its translation is CASSSRYEQYF.

This clone turned up a few times. This chain connects TRBV13 to TRBJ1-1; no firm D call. V was pared by 3 bases and J by 2 bases, with 13 bases between. The length of the CDR3 is 15 residues. CDR1 and CDR2 (germline): PRHDT, FYEKMQ (reference sequence). The CDR3 is CASSLAAGGNTEAFF. The CDR3 DNA reads TGTGCCAGCAGCTTGGCCGCCGGAGGAAACACTGAAGCTTTCTTT.

The chain recombines TRBV29-1 with TRBJ1-6; 8 nucleotides match TRBD1. Germline CDR1 and CDR2: SQVTM and ANQGSEA. The CDR3 covers 15 residues. The junction had 13 bases not matched to a gene; V was cut back by 3 bases and J by 12 bases. The CDR3 here is CSVEGSRQGNGPLHF. CDR3 DNA sequence: TGCAGCGTTGAGGGGAGCAGACAGGGGAATGGACCCCTCCACTTT.

Worth noting for this clone: One end of the junction varies from germline; a read error may be responsible. V and J are TRBV5-5 and TRBJ1-2, with a weak D call TRBD1 (6 bases). This CDR3 has 11 residues. Germline CDR1 is SGHKS and CDR2 is YYEKEE (reference sequence). For the CDR3, the DNA is TGTGCCAGCAGCCGAAGCATAAGGGGGTTCTTC. Protein sequence: CASSRSIRGFF.

V gene TRBV5-5 combines with J gene TRBJ2-2, with D possibly being TRBD2 (6 bases). Germline CDR1 SGHKS, CDR2 YYEKEE (reference sequence). V lost 5 bases and J lost 0, with 26 bases in between. This CDR3 spans 20 amino acids. The CDR3 DNA is TGTGCCAGCAGTCGCGATACTCCCTTCGGACTAAAAACGAACACCGGGGAGCTGTTTTTT. Encoded protein: CASSRDTPFGLKTNTGELFF.

The genes are TRBV5-5 and TRBJ2-6, with 10 bases aligning to TRBD1. This CDR3 is built from 16 residues. The junction had 3 bases not matched to a gene; V was cut back by 4 bases and J by 2 bases. Germline V gives CDR1 SGHKS, CDR2 YYEKEE (reference sequence). CDR3 region: CASSTGQGTGANVLTF. The DNA for the CDR3 is TGTGCCAGCAGCACGGGACAGGGGACTGGGGCCAACGTCCTGACTTTC.

V is TRBV29-1 and J is TRBJ2-5; TRBD2 agrees at 7 bases. Germline values: CDR1 SQVTM, CDR2 ANQGSEA. The length of the CDR3 is 13 residues. V dropped 8 bases and J dropped 4; count of bases not matched to a gene: 10. The CDR3 bases are TGCAGCTGGGGGAGGGTGGGCGGAGAGACCCAGTACTTC. Protein: CSWGRVGGETQYF.

The V call is TRBV10-1, the J call TRBJ2-3; maybe TRBD1 (6 bases). This CDR3 contains 16 residues. Germline V gene sequence: CDR1 WNHNN, CDR2 SYGVQD (reference sequence). The V and J ends lost 0 bases and 1 base respectively, with 11 bases between them. The DNA of the CDR3 is TGCGCCAGCAGTGAGTCGAGGACAGTGGGCACAGATACGCAGTATTTT. It specifies CASSESRTVGTDTQYF.

The rearrangement joins TRBV28 to TRBJ2-6; 8 bases fit TRBD1. Looked up from germline, CDR1 is MDHEN and CDR2 is SYDVKM. V lost 6 bases to trimming and J lost 2 bases; unmatched junction nucleotides: 6. The CDR3 spans 16 residues. DNA for the CDR3: TGTGCCAGCAGATCAGGGGGCGCGACTGGGGCCAACGTCCTGACTTTC. This gives the protein CASRSGGATGANVLTF.